This TCR beta chain was found in a study of blood T cell repertoires in COVID-19. Across the whole study: The United States, Italy and Spain supplied acute and convalescent COVID-19 samples. Nucleic acid was either cDNA or gDNA, and it came from T cells, B-cell-depleted T cells, or PBMCs.

As processed by the authors: Scientists estimated how many nucleated cells there were by amplifying reference gene primers. Sequencing was performed with immunoSEQ multiplex PCR; in TCRdb, only in-frame clones are kept and a portion is missing. V and J calls and clone size are as listed in that table; D and trimming were resolved from the DNA. The profile shows fewer than 200,000 clones, over 80% of them singletons. From germline, CDR1 is KGHSH and CDR2 LQKENI. The V and J ends lost 3 bases and 6 bases, in that order; junction bases with no gene match: 0. The length of the CDR3 is 12 residues. The sample consisted of peripheral blood. This rearrangement joins TRBV18 to TRBJ1-2; 8 positions agree with TRBD1. The clonotype comes from a woman aged 55-69 years who had recovered from COVID-19. CDR3 residues: CASSPDRDGYTF. CDR3 DNA sequence: TGTGCCAGCTCACCGGACAGGGATGGCTACACCTTC.